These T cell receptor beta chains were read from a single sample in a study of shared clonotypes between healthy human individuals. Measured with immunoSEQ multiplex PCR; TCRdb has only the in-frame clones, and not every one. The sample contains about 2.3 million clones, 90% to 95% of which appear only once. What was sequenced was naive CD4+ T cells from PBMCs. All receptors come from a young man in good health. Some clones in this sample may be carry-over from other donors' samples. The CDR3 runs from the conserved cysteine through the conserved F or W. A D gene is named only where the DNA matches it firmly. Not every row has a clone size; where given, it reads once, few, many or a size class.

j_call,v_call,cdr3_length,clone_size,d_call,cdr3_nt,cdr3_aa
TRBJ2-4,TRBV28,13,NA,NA,TGTGCCAGCAGGTCGGGGGGCGCGGACATTCAGTACTTC,CASRSGGADIQYF
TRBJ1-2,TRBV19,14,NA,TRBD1,TGTGCCAGTAGCCTACAGGGGACCGGCTATGGCTACACCTTC,CASSLQGTGYGYTF
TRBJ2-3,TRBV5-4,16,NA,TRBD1,TGTGCCAGCAGCCCGGCAGGGGGCTTTAGCACAGATACGCAGTATTTT,CASSPAGGFSTDTQYF
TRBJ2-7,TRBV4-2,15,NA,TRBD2,TGTGCCAGCAGCCAAGATGTGACTAGCGGATACGAGCAGTACTTC,CASSQDVTSGYEQYF
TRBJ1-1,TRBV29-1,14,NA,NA,TGCAGCGTTGAACGGGACTCGGGGCGCACTGAAGCTTTCTTT,CSVERDSGRTEAFF
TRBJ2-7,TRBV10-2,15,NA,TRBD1,TGCGCCAGCAGCCTTAGCCCGGGACAGAGATACGAGCAGTACTTC,CASSLSPGQRYEQYF
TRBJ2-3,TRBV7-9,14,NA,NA,TGTGCCAGCAGCTTCGACGTCTTCACAGATACGCAGTATTTT,CASSFDVFTDTQYF
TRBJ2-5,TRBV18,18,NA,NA,TGTGCCAGCTCACCGGTGATTGGTAGCGGCCGACCCGGGGAGACCCAGTACTTC,CASSPVIGSGRPGETQYF
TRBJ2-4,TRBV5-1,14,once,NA,TGCGCCAGCAGCTTGGACCAAGGCAGGGACATTCAGTACTTC,CASSLDQGRDIQYF
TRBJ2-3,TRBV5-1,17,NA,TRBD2,TGCGCCAGCAGCCCGGGCCTAGCGGGAGAGGAACCGGATACGCAGTATTTT,CASSPGLAGEEPDTQYF
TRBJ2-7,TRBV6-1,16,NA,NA,TGTGCCAGCAGTGAAGGTTCCCTGTCGGGGGCTACGACGCAGTACTTC,CASSEGSLSGATTQYF
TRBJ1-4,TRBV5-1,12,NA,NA,TGCGCCAGCAGCTTCTCGAATGAAAAACTGTTTTTT,CASSFSNEKLFF
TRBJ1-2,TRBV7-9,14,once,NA,TGTGCCAGCAGCTTAGCGGCCCAGAACTATGGCTACACCTTC,CASSLAAQNYGYTF
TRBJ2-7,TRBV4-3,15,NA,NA,TGCGCCAGCAGCCAAGATAACGTCAGAAACTACGAGCAGTACTTC,CASSQDNVRNYEQYF
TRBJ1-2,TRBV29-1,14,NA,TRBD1,TGCAGCGCCAATCCGGGACAGGGAAGAAATGGCTACACCTTC,CSANPGQGRNGYTF
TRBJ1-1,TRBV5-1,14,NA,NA,TGCGCCAGCAAAGGGGACGAAGGGGGCACTGAAGCTTTCTTT,CASKGDEGGTEAFF
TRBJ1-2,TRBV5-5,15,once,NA,TGTGCCAGCAAGCTCCGATTATCACTGAACTATGGCTACACCTTC,CASKLRLSLNYGYTF
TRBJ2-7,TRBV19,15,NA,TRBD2,TGTGCCAGTAACGAACTAGCGGGAGGGCCGGGCGAGCAGTACTTC,CASNELAGGPGEQYF
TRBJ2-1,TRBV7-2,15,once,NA,TGTGCCAGCAGTGCTGGACTAACCCCCTACAATGAGCAGTTCTTC,CASSAGLTPYNEQFF
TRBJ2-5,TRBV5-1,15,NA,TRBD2,TGCGCCAGCAGCCTGGGACTAGCGGGAGCGGAGACCCAGTACTTC,CASSLGLAGAETQYF
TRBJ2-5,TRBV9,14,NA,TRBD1,TGTGCCAGCAGCAAACAGGGGGGTCGAGAGACCCAGTACTTC,CASSKQGGRETQYF
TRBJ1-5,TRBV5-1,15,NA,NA,TGCGCCAGCAGCTTGTGGGCAGGGAGAGGACAGCCCCAGCATTTT,CASSLWAGRGQPQHF
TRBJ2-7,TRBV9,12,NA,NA,TGTGCCAGCAGTTCCCAGGGTTACGAGCAGTACTTC,CASSSQGYEQYF
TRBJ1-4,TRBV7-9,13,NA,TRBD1,TGTGCCAGCGGACAGGGATCGGATGAAAAACTGTTTTTT,CASGQGSDEKLFF
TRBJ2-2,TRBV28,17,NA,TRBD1,TGTGCCAGCAGGCCGAACGAGGGGGCGCGCGGCACCGGGGAGCTGTTTTTT,CASRPNEGARGTGELFF
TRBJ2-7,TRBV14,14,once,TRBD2,TGTGCCAGCAGCGAGGGACTAGCGGGAAACCCTGAGTACTTC,CASSEGLAGNPEYF
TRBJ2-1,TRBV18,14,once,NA,TGTGCCAGCTCATCGGGGGCTAGCAAGCATGAGCAGTTCTTC,CASSSGASKHEQFF
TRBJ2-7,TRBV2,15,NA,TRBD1,TGTGCCAGCGGCGGTTTGGACAGGGGCTCCTACGAGCAGTACTTC,CASGGLDRGSYEQYF
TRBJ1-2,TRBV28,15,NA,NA,TGTGCCAGCAGTACCCCCGGGGGCCACAGGGATGGCTACACCTTC,CASSTPGGHRDGYTF
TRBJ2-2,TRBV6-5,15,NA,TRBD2,TGTGCCAGCAGCCACCCCGGGACTAGCACCGGGGAGCTGTTTTTT,CASSHPGTSTGELFF
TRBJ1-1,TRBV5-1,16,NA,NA,TGCGCCAGCAGCTTGGAATATGGGGGGCTAAGCACTGAAGCTTTCTTT,CASSLEYGGLSTEAFF
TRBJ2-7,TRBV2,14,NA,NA,TGTGCCAGCAGTGATCAGGGGAGGTCTTACGAGCAGTACTTC,CASSDQGRSYEQYF
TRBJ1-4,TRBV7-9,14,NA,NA,TGTGCCAGCAGCCGTACAGGGAAGGGTGAAAAACTGTTTTTT,CASSRTGKGEKLFF
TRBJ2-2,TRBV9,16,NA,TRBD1,TGTGCCAGCAGCGAAAAGGGGGCGCCGGGCACCGGGGAGCTGTTTTTT,CASSEKGAPGTGELFF
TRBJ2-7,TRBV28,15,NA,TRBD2,TGTGCCAGCAGTGGTAGCGGGAGGTCCCCCTACGAGCAGTACTTC,CASSGSGRSPYEQYF
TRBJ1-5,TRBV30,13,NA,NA,TGTGCCTGGAGCGCTACCAGTTTTGGGCCCCAGCATTTT,CAWSATSFGPQHF
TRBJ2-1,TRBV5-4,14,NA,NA,TGTGCCAGCAGCTTGGGGCGGAGGAACAATGAGCAGTTCTTC,CASSLGRRNNEQFF
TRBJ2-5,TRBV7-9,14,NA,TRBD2,TGTGCCAGCAGCTACATAGCGGGACAAGAGACCCAGTACTTC,CASSYIAGQETQYF
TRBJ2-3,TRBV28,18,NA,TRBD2,TGTGCCAGCAGTTTGGGAGGACTAGCGGGAGGGTTTAGAGATACGCAGTATTTT,CASSLGGLAGGFRDTQYF
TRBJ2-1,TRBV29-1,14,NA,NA,TGCAGCGCGTGGACCCGTGCGGGTTACAATGAGCAGTTCTTC,CSAWTRAGYNEQFF
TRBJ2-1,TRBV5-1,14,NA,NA,TGCGCCACCAACCCGGAGGGCTCCTACAATGAGCAGTTCTTC,CATNPEGSYNEQFF
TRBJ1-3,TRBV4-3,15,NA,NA,TGCGCCAGCAGCCAAGACATCGGGGTTTGGAACACCATATATTTT,CASSQDIGVWNTIYF
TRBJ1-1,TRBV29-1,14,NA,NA,TGCAGCGTGGTAAACAGGGTTGGGTACACTGAAGCTTTCTTT,CSVVNRVGYTEAFF
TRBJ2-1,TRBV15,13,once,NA,TGTGCCACCAGCAGAGATCGGGCAGGGTTGAAGTTCTTC,CATSRDRAGLKFF
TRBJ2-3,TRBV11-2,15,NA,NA,TGTGCCAGCAGCTTAGAGGGGGGTAGCACAGATACGCAGTATTTT,CASSLEGGSTDTQYF
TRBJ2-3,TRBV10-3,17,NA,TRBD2,TGTGCCATCAGCCGAGGGCGCCTAGCGGGTAGCACAGATACGCAGTATTTT,CAISRGRLAGSTDTQYF
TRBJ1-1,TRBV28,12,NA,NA,TGTGCCAGTCTCAGGGGGAACACTGAAGCTTTCTTT,CASLRGNTEAFF
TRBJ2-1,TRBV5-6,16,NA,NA,TGTGCCAGCAGCTTGGGTGGGGGCAGGAACTACAATGAGCAGTTCTTC,CASSLGGGRNYNEQFF
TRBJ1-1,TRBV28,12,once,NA,TGTGCCAGCAGAGGGGTTAACACTGAAGCTTTCTTT,CASRGVNTEAFF
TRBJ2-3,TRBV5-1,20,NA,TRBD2,TGCGCCAGCAGCTTGATTCCTAGCGGGAGGGCCCCATTAAGCACAGATACGCAGTATTTT,CASSLIPSGRAPLSTDTQYF
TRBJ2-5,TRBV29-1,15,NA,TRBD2,TGCAGCGTCGGGGGGGGACTAGCGGGAGGAGAGACCCAGTACTTC,CSVGGGLAGGETQYF
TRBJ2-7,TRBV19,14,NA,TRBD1,TGTGCCAGTAGCACCGGGACAGTCACCTACGAGCAGTACTTC,CASSTGTVTYEQYF
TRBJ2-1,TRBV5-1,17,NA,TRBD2,TGCGCCAGCAGCTCACTGACTAGCGGGAGCTCCTACAATGAGCAGTTCTTC,CASSSLTSGSSYNEQFF
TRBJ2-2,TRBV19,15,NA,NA,TGTGCCAGTAGCCCTACCGGGCCGCACACCGGGGAGCTGTTTTTT,CASSPTGPHTGELFF
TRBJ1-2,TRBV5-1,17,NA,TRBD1,TGCGCCAGCAGCTTGGACGATAGGACAGGGTTTAGCTATGGCTACACCTTC,CASSLDDRTGFSYGYTF
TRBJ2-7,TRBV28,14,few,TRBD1,TGTGCCAGCAGTTCCCGGGACAGGGGCTACGAGCAGTACTTC,CASSSRDRGYEQYF
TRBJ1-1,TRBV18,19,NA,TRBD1,TGTGCCAGCTCACCGGGACAGGGAGGGCGGGATCCTTGGAACACTGAAGCTTTCTTT,CASSPGQGGRDPWNTEAFF
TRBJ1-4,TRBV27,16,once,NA,TGTGCCAGCAGTTTAAAAGGGATAGCAACTAATGAAAAACTGTTTTTT,CASSLKGIATNEKLFF